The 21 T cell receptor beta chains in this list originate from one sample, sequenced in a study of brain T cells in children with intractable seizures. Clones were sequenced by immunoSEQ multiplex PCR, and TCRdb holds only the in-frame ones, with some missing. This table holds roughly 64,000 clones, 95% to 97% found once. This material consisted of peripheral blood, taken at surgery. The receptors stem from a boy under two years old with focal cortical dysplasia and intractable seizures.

The CDR3 bases are TGCGCCAGCAGCTTGGCCGCTGCCGATACGCAGTATTTT. This codes for CASSLAAADTQYF. This chain links TRBV5-1 with TRBJ2-3; D is undetermined. V was pared by 0 bases and J by 6 bases, with 8 bases between. CDR1 is SGHRS and CDR2 is YFSETQ in the germline V gene. This CDR3 has 13 residues.

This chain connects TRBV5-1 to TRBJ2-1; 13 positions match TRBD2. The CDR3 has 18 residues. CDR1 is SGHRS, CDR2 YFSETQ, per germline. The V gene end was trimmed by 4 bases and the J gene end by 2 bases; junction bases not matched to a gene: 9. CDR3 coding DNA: TGCGCCAGCAGCCTGAGGACTAGCGGGAGTATCCCCTACAATGAGCAGTTCTTC. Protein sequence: CASSLRTSGSIPYNEQFF.

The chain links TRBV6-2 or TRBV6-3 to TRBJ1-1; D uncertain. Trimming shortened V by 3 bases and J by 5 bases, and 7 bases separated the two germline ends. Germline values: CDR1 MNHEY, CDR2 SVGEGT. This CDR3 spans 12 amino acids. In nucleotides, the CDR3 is TGTGCCAGCAGTTATCTGGGAACTGAAGCTTTCTTT. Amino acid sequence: CASSYLGTEAFF.

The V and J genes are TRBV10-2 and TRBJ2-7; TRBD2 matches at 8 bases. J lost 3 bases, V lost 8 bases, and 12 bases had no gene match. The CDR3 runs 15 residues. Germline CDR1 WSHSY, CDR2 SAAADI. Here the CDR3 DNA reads TGCGCCAGCCGGCCTCCGGGACTAGTGGTCTACGAGCAGTACTTC. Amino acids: CASRPPGLVVYEQYF.

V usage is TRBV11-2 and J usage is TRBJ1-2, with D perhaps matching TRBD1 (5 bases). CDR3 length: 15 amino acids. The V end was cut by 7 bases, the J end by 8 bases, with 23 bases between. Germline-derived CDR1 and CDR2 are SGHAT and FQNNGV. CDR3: CASTSPDSLPGGYTF. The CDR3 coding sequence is TGTGCCAGCACCTCGCCAGACAGTCTCCCGGGAGGCTACACCTTC. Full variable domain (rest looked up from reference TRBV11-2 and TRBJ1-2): EAGVAQSPRYKIIEKRQSVAFWCNPISGHATLYWYQQILGQGPKLLIQFQNNGVVDDSQLPKDRFSAERLKGVDSTLKIQPAKLEDSAVYLCASTSPDSLPGGYTFGSGTRLTVV.

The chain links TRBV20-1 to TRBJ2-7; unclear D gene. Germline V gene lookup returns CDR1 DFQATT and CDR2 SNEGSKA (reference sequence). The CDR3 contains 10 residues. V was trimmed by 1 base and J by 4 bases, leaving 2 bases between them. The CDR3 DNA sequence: TGCAGTGCTAGAGTGTACGAGCAGTACTTC. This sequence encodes CSARVYEQYF.

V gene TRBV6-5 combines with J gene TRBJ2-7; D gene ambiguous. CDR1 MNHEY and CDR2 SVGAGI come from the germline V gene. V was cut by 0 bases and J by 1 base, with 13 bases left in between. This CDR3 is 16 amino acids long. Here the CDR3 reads CASSYSKIRWSYEQYF. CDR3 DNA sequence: TGTGCCAGCAGTTACTCGAAGATCCGGTGGTCCTACGAGCAGTACTTC.

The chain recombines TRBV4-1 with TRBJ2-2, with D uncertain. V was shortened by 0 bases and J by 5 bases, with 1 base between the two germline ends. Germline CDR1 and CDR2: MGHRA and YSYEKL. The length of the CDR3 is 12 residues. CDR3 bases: TGCGCCAGCAGCCAAGAAACCGGGGAGCTGTTTTTT. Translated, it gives CASSQETGELFF.

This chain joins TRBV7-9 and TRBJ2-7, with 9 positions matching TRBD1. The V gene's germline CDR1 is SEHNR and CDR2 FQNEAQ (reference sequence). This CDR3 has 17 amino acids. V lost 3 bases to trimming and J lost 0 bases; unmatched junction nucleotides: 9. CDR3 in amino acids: CASSFDLGTGSSYEQYF. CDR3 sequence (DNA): TGTGCCAGCAGCTTTGACCTAGGGACAGGGAGCTCCTACGAGCAGTACTTC.

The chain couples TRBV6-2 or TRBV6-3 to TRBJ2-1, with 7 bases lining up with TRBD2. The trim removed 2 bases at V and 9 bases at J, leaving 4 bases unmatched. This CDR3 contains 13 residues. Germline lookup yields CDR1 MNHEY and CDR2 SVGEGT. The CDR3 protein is CASSYSGKGEQFF. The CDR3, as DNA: TGTGCCAGCAGTTACAGCGGGAAGGGTGAGCAGTTCTTC.

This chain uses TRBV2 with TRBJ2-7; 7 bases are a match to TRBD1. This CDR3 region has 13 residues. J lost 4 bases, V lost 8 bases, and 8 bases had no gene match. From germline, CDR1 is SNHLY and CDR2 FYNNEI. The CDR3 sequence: CASGDSTDYEQYF. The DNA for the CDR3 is TGTGCCAGCGGGGACAGTACGGATTACGAGCAGTACTTC.

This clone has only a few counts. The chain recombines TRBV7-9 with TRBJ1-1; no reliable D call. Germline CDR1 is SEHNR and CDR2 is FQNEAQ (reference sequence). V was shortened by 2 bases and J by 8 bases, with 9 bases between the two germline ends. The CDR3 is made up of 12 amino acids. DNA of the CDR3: TGTGCCAGCAGCTTATTAGGGTGGGAAGCTTTCTTT. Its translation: CASSLLGWEAFF. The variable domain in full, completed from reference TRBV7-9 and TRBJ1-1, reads DTGVSQNPRHKITKRGQNVTFRCDPISEHNRLYWYRQTLGQGPEFLTYFQNEAQLEKSRLLSDRFSAERPKGSFSTLEIQRTEQGDSAMYLCASSLLGWEAFFGQGTRLTVV.

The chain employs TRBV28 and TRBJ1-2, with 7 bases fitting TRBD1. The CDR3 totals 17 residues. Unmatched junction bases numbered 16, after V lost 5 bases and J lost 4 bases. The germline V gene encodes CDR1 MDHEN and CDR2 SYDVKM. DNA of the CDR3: TGTGCCAGCAGTGCCGGGACAGAACCACAGAAATCCTATGGCTACACCTTC. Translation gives CASSAGTEPQKSYGYTF.

The CDR3 reads CASSPIGAGRVGNTIYF. Here the CDR3 DNA reads TGCGCCAGCAGCCCCATAGGAGCAGGACGGGTCGGAAACACCATATATTTT. The V and J genes are TRBV4-1 and TRBJ1-3, with unresolved D. V was clipped by 4 bases and J by 4 bases, with 20 bases between them. The CDR3 runs to 17 residues. The germline V gene encodes CDR1 MGHRA and CDR2 YSYEKL.

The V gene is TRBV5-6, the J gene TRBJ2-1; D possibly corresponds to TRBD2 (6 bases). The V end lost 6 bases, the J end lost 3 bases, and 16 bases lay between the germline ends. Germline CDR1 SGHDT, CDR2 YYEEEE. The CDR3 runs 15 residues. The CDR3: CASNPTWGVYNEQFF. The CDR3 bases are TGTGCCAGCAACCCAACGTGGGGGGTCTACAATGAGCAGTTCTTC.

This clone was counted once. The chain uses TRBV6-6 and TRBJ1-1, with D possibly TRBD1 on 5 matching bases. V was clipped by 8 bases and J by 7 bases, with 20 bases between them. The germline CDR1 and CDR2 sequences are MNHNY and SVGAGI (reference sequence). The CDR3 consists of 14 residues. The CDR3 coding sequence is TGTGCCAGCGAGAAGGTCAGCGGGGCCTTTGAAGCTTTCTTT. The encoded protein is CASEKVSGAFEAFF.

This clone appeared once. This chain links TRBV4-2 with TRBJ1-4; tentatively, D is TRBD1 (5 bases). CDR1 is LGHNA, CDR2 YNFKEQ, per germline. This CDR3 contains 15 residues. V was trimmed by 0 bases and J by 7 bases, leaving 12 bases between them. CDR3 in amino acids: CASSQDPGGGEKLFF. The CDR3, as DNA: TGTGCCAGCAGCCAAGATCCGGGGGGAGGTGAAAAACTGTTTTTT.

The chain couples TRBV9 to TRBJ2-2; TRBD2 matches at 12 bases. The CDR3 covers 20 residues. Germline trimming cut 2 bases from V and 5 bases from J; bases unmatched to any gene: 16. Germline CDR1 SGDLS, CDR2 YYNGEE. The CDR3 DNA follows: TGTGCCAGCAGCGTCAGGACTAGCGGGGACCCGAGCGGGGGAACCGGGGAGCTGTTTTTT. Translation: CASSVRTSGDPSGGTGELFF.

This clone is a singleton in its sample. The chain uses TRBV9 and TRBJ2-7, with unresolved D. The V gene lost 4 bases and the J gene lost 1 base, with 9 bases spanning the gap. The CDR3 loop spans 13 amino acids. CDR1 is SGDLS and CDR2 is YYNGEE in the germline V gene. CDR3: CASSPVESYEQYF. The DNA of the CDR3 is TGTGCCAGCAGCCCCGTGGAATCCTACGAGCAGTACTTC. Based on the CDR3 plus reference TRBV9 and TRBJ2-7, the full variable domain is DSGVTQTPKHLITATGQRVTLRCSPRSGDLSVYWYQQSLDQGLQFLIQYYNGEERAKGNILERFSAQQFPDLHSELNLSSLELGDSALYFCASSPVESYEQYFGPGTRLTVT.

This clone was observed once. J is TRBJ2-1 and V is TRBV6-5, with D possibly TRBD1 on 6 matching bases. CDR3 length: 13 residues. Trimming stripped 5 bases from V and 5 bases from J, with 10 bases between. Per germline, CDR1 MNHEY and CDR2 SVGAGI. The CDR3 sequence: CASSLDRHNEQFF. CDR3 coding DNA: TGTGCCAGCAGTCTAGACAGGCACAATGAGCAGTTCTTC.

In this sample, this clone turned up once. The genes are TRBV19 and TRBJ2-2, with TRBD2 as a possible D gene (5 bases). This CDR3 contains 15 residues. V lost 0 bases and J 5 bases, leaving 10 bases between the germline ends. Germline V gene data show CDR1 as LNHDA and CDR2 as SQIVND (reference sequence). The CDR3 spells CASSIDGRGTGELFF. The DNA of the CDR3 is TGTGCCAGTAGTATAGACGGTCGAGGGACCGGGGAGCTGTTTTTT.